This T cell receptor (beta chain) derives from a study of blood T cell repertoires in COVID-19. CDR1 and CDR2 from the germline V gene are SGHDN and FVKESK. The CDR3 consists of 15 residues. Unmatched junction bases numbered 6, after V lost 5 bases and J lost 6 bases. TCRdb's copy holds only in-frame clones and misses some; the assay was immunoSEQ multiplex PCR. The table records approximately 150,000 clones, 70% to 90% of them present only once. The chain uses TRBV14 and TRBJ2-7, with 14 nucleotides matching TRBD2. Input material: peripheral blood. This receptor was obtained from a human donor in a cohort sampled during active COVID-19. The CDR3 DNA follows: TGTGCCAGCAGCAATCGGACTAGCGGGAGGCGCGAGCAGTACTTC. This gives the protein CASSNRTSGRREQYF.